This T cell receptor (beta chain) was identified in a study of T cells in localized non-small cell lung cancer. The study's findings and limits: Tumor trailed uninvolved adjacent lung in T cell clonality, which peaked there.

Germline V gives CDR1 LNHDA, CDR2 SQIVND (reference sequence). V shed 5 bases, J shed 5 bases, and the junction held 12 bases outside the gene matches. The CDR3 has 16 amino acids. The sample holds one count of this clone. What it binds is not known. Assay: immunoSEQ multiplex PCR; the TCRdb copy retains only in-frame clones and omits some. This sample has about 20,000 clones; 70% to 90% occur once, and the top ten carry around 8%. This TCR derives from a man between 40 and 70 years old with stage I lung adenocarcinoma. V gene TRBV19 combines with J gene TRBJ2-1, with 7 nucleotides matching TRBD2. The material sequenced was peripheral blood, taken before any cancer treatment. CDR3 residues: CASSYWAVGGNNEQFF. The CDR3 bases are TGTGCCAGTAGTTATTGGGCGGTCGGGGGGAACAATGAGCAGTTCTTC.